This T cell receptor (beta chain) is drawn from a study of CD4 T cells in relation to SARS-CoV-2 and coronaviruses. The length of the CDR3 is 15 residues. Germline CDR1 and CDR2: SGHTA and FQGNSA. V lost 5 bases and J lost 1, with 14 bases in between. Of note for this clone: Its matching antigen is unknown.

Notes on the study in general: No donor gave both pre-pandemic and post-infection samples.

Unexposed donor CD4+ T cells date from about 2010-2018, before the COVID-19 pandemic. Cryopreserved PBMCs were CD4-enriched, then split into naive and memory cells. Sequenced by immunoSEQ multiplex PCR; TCRdb stores in-frame clones only, minus some. The top ten clones hold approximately 1.5% of a sample with around 56,000 clones, just over 85% of them seen once. This sequence was found in a human donor in good health. The chain combines TRBV7-2 with TRBJ2-5; tentative D call: TRBD2 (5 bases). Sequenced sample: memory CD4+ T cells from PBMCs. The CDR3 is CASSPGGGGQETQYF. CDR3 DNA sequence: TGTGCCAGCAGCCCCGGCGGAGGAGGCCAAGAGACCCAGTACTTC.